Included here is one T cell receptor beta chain sequence, with context. Its antigen is undetermined. This record belongs to a study of PD-L1 blockade in urothelial cancer. The study, taken as a whole, reports: Tumor-associated clones in blood expanded more at 3 weeks in durable-benefit patients.

Time point defined: pretreatment peripheral blood. Sequencing was performed with immunoSEQ multiplex PCR; in TCRdb, only in-frame clones are kept and a portion is missing. Of some 16,000 clones in the sample, 75% to 90% were seen once. Germline V gene sequence: CDR1 SEHNR, CDR2 FQNEAQ (reference sequence). There are 15 residues in the CDR3. V dropped 2 bases and J dropped 6 bases, with 14 bases sitting between them. The source material was PBMCs, sampled around atezolizumab (anti-PD-L1) treatment. This TCR came from a man between 65 and 85 years old with urothelial cancer. V and J are TRBV7-9 and TRBJ2-1; a weak D match, TRBD1 (6 bases). The CDR3 loop reads CASSLSTGIGNEQFF. Here the CDR3 DNA reads TGTGCCAGCAGCTTATCTACAGGGATCGGCAATGAGCAGTTCTTC.